Shown below are 10 T cell receptor beta chains from a single sample sequenced in a study of identical twins. One entry per CDR3 protein results from TCRdb running MiXCR on the 5' RACE reads. The sample has about 1.7 million distinct CDR3 sequences, roughly 35% seen once. Sequences were obtained from cord blood. These receptors were obtained from a newborn girl in good health.

The gene calls are TRBV7-9 and TRBJ2-4; 9 bases map to TRBD2. The DNA end is more similar to TRBJ2-7, so the J call may be wrong. The CDR3 is 13 residues long. Germline V gene sequence: CDR1 SEHNR, CDR2 FQNEAQ (reference sequence). The CDR3 region has the DNA TGTGCCAGCAGCTTCTCTAGCGGGGACGAGCAGTACTTC. The encoded protein is CASSFSSGDEQYF.

This chain connects TRBV10-3 to TRBJ2-5; D is perhaps TRBD2 (5 bases). CDR1 is ENHRY and CDR2 is SYGVKD in the germline V gene. The length of the CDR3 is 13 residues. Trimming cost V 8 bases and J 5 bases, with 15 bases left between them. DNA for the CDR3: TGTGCCATCTCGGACGGATGGGAGGAGACCCAGTACTTC. This sequence encodes CAISDGWEETQYF.

This clonotype was found a few times. The genes are TRBV27 and TRBJ1-5; no clear D. This CDR3 is 13 amino acids long. From germline, CDR1 is MNHEY and CDR2 SMNVEV (reference sequence). V lost 5 bases to trimming and J lost 7 bases, with 12 bases between them. CDR3 region: CASSTDAGQPQHF. CDR3 in DNA: TGTGCCAGCAGTACGGACGCAGGCCAGCCCCAGCATTTT.

This clonotype turned up a few times. The CDR3 is CASSHYWTGRSYNEQFF. CDR3 in DNA: TGTGCCAGCAGCCATTATTGGACAGGGCGTTCCTACAATGAGCAGTTCTTC. The V and J genes are TRBV3-1 and TRBJ2-1; 8 nucleotides line up with TRBD1. This CDR3 spans 17 amino acids. Per the germline V gene, CDR1 is LGHDT and CDR2 is YNNKEL (reference sequence). V shed 3 bases and J 1 base; nucleotides not matched to a gene: 8.

A note on this clonotype: An end of the junction differs from the germline gene, which may be a read error. This rearrangement joins TRBV20-1 to TRBJ1-2; possibly TRBD1 for D (5 bases). The germline V gene encodes CDR1 DFQATT and CDR2 SNEGSKA (reference sequence). CDR3 length: 13 residues. CDR3 sequence: CSASGKRGGGCTF. CDR3 in DNA: TGCAGTGCTAGCGGGAAGAGGGGAGGTGGCTGCACCTTC.

V usage is TRBV20-1 and J usage is TRBJ2-7; weak D call: TRBD2 (5 bases). This CDR3 spans 13 amino acids. V was pared by 6 bases and J by 7 bases, with 19 bases between. CDR1 and CDR2 from the germline V gene are DFQATT and SNEGSKA (reference sequence). The CDR3 sequence is CSAQSFGVREQYF. In DNA form, the CDR3 reads TGCAGTGCCCAATCCTTCGGGGTAAGGGAGCAGTACTTC.

Only a few counts were recorded for this clonotype. This rearrangement joins TRBV5-1 to TRBJ2-7; 7 bases are shared with TRBD2. The CDR3 has 16 amino acids. Losses at the gene ends were 1 base for V and 5 bases for J; bases not matched to a gene: 12. Germline V gene sequence: CDR1 SGHRS, CDR2 YFSETQ. The DNA for the CDR3 is TGCGCCAGCAGCTTGCTTGGTAGCGGGCCTTACAACGAGCAGTACTTC. It yields the protein CASSLLGSGPYNEQYF.

As regards this clonotype: A read error is possible here, since a much larger clone lies one base away. The chain couples TRBV29-1 to TRBJ2-3; the D is unclear. This CDR3 contains 15 residues. Germline-derived CDR1 and CDR2 are SQVTM and ANQGSEA. The V and J ends lost 2 bases and 1 base respectively, with 13 bases between them. CDR3 in amino acids: CSVECDGSGTDTQYF. The CDR3 nucleotides read TGCAGCGTTGAATGTGACGGGTCTGGCACAGATACGCAGTATTTT.

A note on this clonotype: One base away lies a much larger clone, so this may be a sequencing read error. The chain combines TRBV6-5 with TRBJ2-3, with a tentative D call TRBD2 (6 bases). Trimming removed 6 bases at V and 4 bases at J, with 8 bases between. CDR1 is MNHEY, CDR2 SVGAGI, per germline. The CDR3 length is 12 residues. This chain's CDR3 is CASRGLADTQYF. The DNA of the CDR3 is TGTGCCAGCAGGGGACTCGCAGATACGCAGTATTTT.

The V gene is TRBV18, the J gene TRBJ2-4; D is perhaps TRBD1 (6 bases). This CDR3 comprises 17 residues. Germline CDR1 is KGHSH and CDR2 is LQKENI. V was shortened by 0 bases and J by 3 bases, with 15 bases between the two germline ends. The CDR3 DNA reads TGTGCCAGCTCACCACCGGATCCAGGGGCGTTCAAAAACATTCAGTACTTC. It is translated as CASSPPDPGAFKNIQYF.